Sequencing of this T cell receptor (beta chain) was carried out in a study of T cell responses to AZD1222 COVID-19 vaccine. Pooling was applied to second doses at about 4 or about 12 weeks. This clone was observed a handful of times. Its antigen remains unknown. The method was immunoSEQ multiplex PCR; TCRdb's version includes in-frame clones alone and lacks a portion of them. The sample holds some 150,000 clones, around 87% seen once. The CDR3 is 14 residues long. V lost 4 bases and J lost 5; bases outside the gene matches: 7. Per the germline V gene, CDR1 is MNHEY and CDR2 is SMNVEV (reference sequence). Study-level results: Vaccine-associated CD4 TCRs spanned spike, dominant at 160-218 and 743-854. Repertoire samples came only from after the peak T cell response.

The input for sequencing was peripheral blood, taken 28 days after the second AZD1222 dose. The sequence was collected from an adult who received the AZD1222 COVID-19 vaccine. This chain links TRBV27 with TRBJ1-1; 7 bases are shared with TRBD1. Here the CDR3 reads CASSSGQARTEAFF. The DNA for the CDR3 is TGTGCCAGCAGTTCAGGACAGGCGCGAACTGAAGCTTTCTTT.